These T cell receptor beta chains were read from a single sample in a study of blood T cell repertoires in COVID-19. Sequencing used immunoSEQ multiplex PCR; TCRdb keeps in-frame clones, though not all of them. The data hold approximately 150,000 clones, with 65% to 90% observed a single time. Material: peripheral blood. All receptors come from a man between 65 and 80 years old with acute or convalescent COVID-19. CDR3s include the opening cysteine and the closing phenylalanine or tryptophan. The D gene is left open where the match is weak. The size of a clone is reported for some rows only, either as once, few or many, or as a class for expanded clones.

J	size	D	V	DNA	CDR3
TRBJ2-3	NA	NA	TRBV10-3	TGTGCCACCATGGAGGGGCGGACAGATACGCAGTATTTT	CATMEGRTDTQYF
TRBJ2-2	few	NA	TRBV5-4	TGTGCCAGCAGCTTGTCAGGGAGGCCCGCGAACACCGGGGAGCTGTTTTTT	CASSLSGRPANTGELFF
TRBJ2-7	NA	TRBD1	TRBV28	TGTGCCAGTGGACAGGGGACTTACGAGCAGTACTTC	CASGQGTYEQYF
TRBJ1-2	NA	TRBD1	TRBV6-5	TGTGCCAGCAGGGTGGACAGGGGGCAGGATGGCTACACCTTC	CASRVDRGQDGYTF
TRBJ2-2	NA	NA	TRBV10-3	TGTGCCATCAGGGATTCAACAGGGAGCACCGGGGAGCTGTTTTTT	CAIRDSTGSTGELFF
TRBJ2-7	once	TRBD2	TRBV28	TGTGCCAGCAGTCTTAGCGGGAGGAACTACGAGCAGTACTTC	CASSLSGRNYEQYF
TRBJ2-7	NA	NA	TRBV14	TGTGCCAGCAGCCACCGGCGGGTCGCCTCCTACGAGCAGTACTTC	CASSHRRVASYEQYF
TRBJ2-5	NA	TRBD2	TRBV5-4	TGTGCCAGCAGCTCCATGAGCGGGATGGACGGAGAGACCCAGTACTTC	CASSSMSGMDGETQYF
TRBJ2-7	NA	TRBD1	TRBV6-6	TGTGCCAGCAGTTACTCGAGACAGGGGGCGTCCTACGAGCAGTACTTC	CASSYSRQGASYEQYF
TRBJ2-7	NA	NA	TRBV2	TGTGCCAGCAGCGGCTACGAGCAGTACTTC	CASSGYEQYF
TRBJ1-5	NA	NA	TRBV19	TGTGCCAGTAGCGTCACAGGGAGGGGTCAGCCCCAGCATTTT	CASSVTGRGQPQHF
TRBJ1-4	NA	NA	TRBV4-1	TGCGCCAGCAGCCAAGAGACAGGACGTCGAGAAAAACTGTTTTTT	CASSQETGRREKLFF
TRBJ2-1	NA	TRBD2	TRBV5-8	TGTGCCAGCAGCTTGGGGACTAGCGGGAGTGCCTACAATGAGCAGTTCTTC	CASSLGTSGSAYNEQFF
TRBJ2-3	NA	TRBD2	TRBV7-2	TGTGCCAGCAGCTTGGGACTAGCCAGCACAGATACGCAGTATTTT	CASSLGLASTDTQYF
TRBJ2-2	NA	TRBD2	TRBV5-1	TGCGCCAGCAGCCCCTCCCGCAGCGGGGCGAACACCGGGGAGCTGTTTTTT	CASSPSRSGANTGELFF
TRBJ2-4	NA	NA	TRBV28	TGTGCCAGCAGTTCCACCCCGGGGGGCGCATCCAAAAACATTCAGTACTTC	CASSSTPGGASKNIQYF
TRBJ1-1	few	TRBD1	TRBV3-1/TRBV3-2	TGTGCCAGCAGCCGATTCAAACAGGGGGACTCTGAAGCTTTCTTT	CASSRFKQGDSEAFF
TRBJ2-7	NA	TRBD1	TRBV28	TGTGCCAGCAGTCATCCGGGACAGCCTTACGAGCAGTACTTC	CASSHPGQPYEQYF
TRBJ2-2	NA	TRBD2	TRBV9	TGTGCCAGCAGCGTAGCGGGGGGCGGGGAGCTGTTTTTT	CASSVAGGGELFF
TRBJ2-1	NA	NA	TRBV5-1	TGCGCCAGCAGCTTGAGCGTTACTAGCGAGCAGTTCTTC	CASSLSVTSEQFF
TRBJ2-2	NA	TRBD1	TRBV29-1	TGCAGCGTTGCCCCCGGGACAGGGCTCACCGGGGAGCTGTTTTTT	CSVAPGTGLTGELFF
TRBJ2-7	NA	NA	TRBV5-1	TGCGCCAGCAGCTTGGCCCAGGGAAGAGGCTACGAGCAGTACTTC	CASSLAQGRGYEQYF
TRBJ2-5	NA	NA	TRBV27	TGTGCCAGCAGTTTTAGCTTCGGAGAGACCCAGTACTTC	CASSFSFGETQYF
TRBJ2-1	NA	TRBD2	TRBV5-1	TGCGCCAGCAGCGGCCGGACTAGCTACAATGAGCAGTTCTTC	CASSGRTSYNEQFF
TRBJ2-7	NA	NA	TRBV6-2/TRBV6-3	TGTGCCAGCAGTTACCCCCCCAGGAACTCCTACGAGCAGTACTTC	CASSYPPRNSYEQYF
TRBJ2-1	NA	TRBD2	TRBV3-1/TRBV3-2	TGTGCCAGCAGCCAAGGCGGGAGCTCCTACAATGAGCAGTTCTTC	CASSQGGSSYNEQFF
TRBJ2-5	NA	TRBD2	TRBV9	TGTGCCAGCAGCGTAGGGACTAGCGGGTGGTCAGAGACCCAGTACTTC	CASSVGTSGWSETQYF
TRBJ2-1	NA	TRBD1	TRBV10-3	TGTGCCATCAGTGACCTACAGGGGAATGAGCAGTTCTTC	CAISDLQGNEQFF
TRBJ2-3	NA	TRBD2	TRBV5-4	TGTGCCAGCAGCCCCGGACTAGAAACAGATACGCAGTATTTT	CASSPGLETDTQYF
TRBJ1-2	NA	NA	TRBV3-1/TRBV3-2	TGTGCCAGCAGCCGCGGATTAGGCTACACCTTC	CASSRGLGYTF
TRBJ1-1	NA	NA	TRBV5-1	TGCGCCAGCAGCCCGGACAGAATGAACACTGAAGCTTTCTTT	CASSPDRMNTEAFF
TRBJ1-6	NA	NA	TRBV5-8	TGTGCCAGCAGCTTGGGGAGGGGTTATAATTCACCCCTCCACTTT	CASSLGRGYNSPLHF
TRBJ1-1	NA	NA	TRBV7-3	TGTGCCAGCAGCTTAAGGAGGAACACTGAAGCTTTCTTT	CASSLRRNTEAFF
TRBJ2-7	NA	NA	TRBV7-2	TGTGCCAGCAGCTGGCTTGGTGCCCAGTACGAGCAGTACTTC	CASSWLGAQYEQYF
TRBJ2-1	NA	TRBD2	TRBV29-1	TGCAGCGTTGAGGAAGGCGGGAGCCGCTCCTACAATGAGCAGTTCTTC	CSVEEGGSRSYNEQFF
TRBJ2-3	NA	NA	TRBV6-2/TRBV6-3	TGTGCCAGCAGCCGAGGGCCAGATACGCAGTATTTT	CASSRGPDTQYF
TRBJ1-2	many	NA	TRBV4-3	TGCGCCAGCAGCCAATCGGGTCTCTATGGCTACACCTTC	CASSQSGLYGYTF
TRBJ2-1	NA	TRBD2	TRBV7-3	TGTGCCAGCAGCTTATATCCGGGGCTAGCGGGAGTCAATGAGCAGTTCTTC	CASSLYPGLAGVNEQFF
TRBJ2-7	NA	TRBD2	TRBV27	TGTGCCAGCAGTTCCGGGCTAGCGGGCACCTCCTACGAGCAGTACTTC	CASSSGLAGTSYEQYF
TRBJ2-7	NA	TRBD1	TRBV2	TGTGCCAGCAGTGCGGGACAGGCCTACGAGCAGTACTTC	CASSAGQAYEQYF
TRBJ2-1	NA	NA	TRBV24-1	TGTGCCACCAGTGACCCCACAGGGATTGAGCAGTTCTTC	CATSDPTGIEQFF
TRBJ1-1	NA	TRBD1	TRBV5-1	TGCGCCAGCAGTTTTCAACAGGGGGCGAACACTGAAGCTTTCTTT	CASSFQQGANTEAFF
TRBJ1-2	few	NA	TRBV2	TGTGCCAGCAGTGAGGGGGGAGGGTACCGCTACACCTTC	CASSEGGGYRYTF
TRBJ2-7	NA	TRBD1	TRBV19	TGTGCCAGTAGTCAGGGACAGGGAATCTACGAGCAGTACTTC	CASSQGQGIYEQYF
TRBJ1-3	NA	NA	TRBV11-2	TGTGCCAGCAGCTTAGTGGCTTCTGGAAACACCATATATTTT	CASSLVASGNTIYF
TRBJ1-1	NA	NA	TRBV4-1	TGCGCCAGCAGCCAAGATGATCAACTTGACACTGAAGCTTTCTTT	CASSQDDQLDTEAFF
TRBJ2-5	NA	NA	TRBV28	TGTGCCAGCAGTATCTCTACTAGTTTCCAAGAGACCCAGTACTTC	CASSISTSFQETQYF
TRBJ2-5	NA	NA	TRBV5-5	TGTGCCAGCAGCTTGGAATTGGCGGGGCCTATCCAAGAGACCCAGTACTTC	CASSLELAGPIQETQYF
TRBJ1-1	NA	NA	TRBV18	TGTGCCAGCTCCATGGGGCCATGGGCTTTCTTT	CASSMGPWAFF
TRBJ1-1	NA	TRBD1	TRBV5-1	TGCGCCAGCAGCTTGGGGACAGGGGCCGTAACGAACACTGAAGCTTTCTTT	CASSLGTGAVTNTEAFF
TRBJ2-1	NA	TRBD2	TRBV19	TGTGCCAGTAGTATCCCCTGGACTAGCGGGAGCTACAATGAGCAGTTCTTC	CASSIPWTSGSYNEQFF
TRBJ2-5	once	NA	TRBV5-5	TGTGCCAGCAGTCAGGACAGCCTTCGCTGGACCCAGTACTTC	CASSQDSLRWTQYF
TRBJ1-4	once	NA	TRBV14	TGTGCCAGCAGCCAAGCGGCCTCATCAGGAGAAAAACTGTTTTTT	CASSQAASSGEKLFF
TRBJ1-5	NA	NA	TRBV6-5	TGTGCCAGCAGGGAGCCCGGGGGGAATCAGCCCCAGCATTTT	CASREPGGNQPQHF
TRBJ2-7	few	NA	TRBV29-1	TGCAGCGTCTGGAGCCCCCCACCCTACGAGCAGTACTTC	CSVWSPPPYEQYF
TRBJ1-6	NA	TRBD1	TRBV15	TGTGCCACCCGATTATTTGACAGGGATTCACCCCTCCACTTT	CATRLFDRDSPLHF
TRBJ2-6	NA	NA	TRBV19	TGTGCCAGTAGTATGGGACTCAGCTCTGGGGCCAACGTCCTGACTTTC	CASSMGLSSGANVLTF
TRBJ2-3	NA	TRBD2	TRBV5-5	TGTGCCAGCAGCTCCGGGACTAGCGGGAGGGCAGATACGCAGTATTTT	CASSSGTSGRADTQYF